The 17 T cell receptor beta chains below were found in one sample sequenced in a study of T cells in Graves' hyperthyroidism and ophthalmopathy. Amplification targeted TCR beta CDR3 regions from RNA transcripts. The HTBI primer set served for first-round RT-PCR of the TCR CDR3. One entry per CDR3 protein results from TCRdb running MiXCR on the multiplex PCR reads. The table has some 560,000 distinct CDR3 sequences, approximately 15% seen once; the top ten hold 14%. The specimen was blood. The receptors were gathered from a woman between 35 and 50 years old with Graves' hyperthyroidism.

The chain carries TRBV9 and TRBJ1-2; D gene ambiguous. The CDR3 is 13 amino acids. Germline CDR1 is SGDLS and CDR2 is YYNGEE. The V end lost 5 bases, the J end lost 5 bases, and 13 bases lay between the germline ends. The CDR3 region has the DNA TGTGCCAGCAGTGGACCCGCGGAGTATGGCTACACCTTC. It encodes CASSGPAEYGYTF.

The chain carries TRBV7-9 and TRBJ2-1, with 13 positions matching TRBD2. In germline, CDR1 is SEHNR, CDR2 FQNEAQ (reference sequence). V gave up 4 bases and J gave up 15 bases; unmatched junction bases: 9. CDR3 length: 14 residues. CDR3 nucleotides: TGTGCCAGCAGCTCCTTGGGACTAGCGGGAAAACGGTTCTTC. It codes for CASSSLGLAGKRFF.

The chain is built from TRBV3-1 and TRBJ1-6; D remains ambiguous. Trimming took 0 bases from V and 13 from J, leaving 13 bases between them. This CDR3 has 14 amino acids. Germline V gene lookup returns CDR1 LGHDT and CDR2 YNNKEL (reference sequence). The CDR3 DNA reads TGTGCCAGCAGCCAAGATGGCGGGGTTTGGCCCCTCCACTTT. This codes for CASSQDGGVWPLHF.

This clonotype was counted at least ten times. The chain employs TRBV12-3 or TRBV12-4 and TRBJ2-1; 11 positions match TRBD2. V dropped 4 bases and J dropped 2; count of bases not matched to a gene: 1. The CDR3 is 15 amino acids. The CDR3 reads CASSYSGRAYNEQFF. As DNA, the CDR3 is TGTGCCAGCAGTTATAGCGGGAGGGCCTACAATGAGCAGTTCTTC.

This clonotype was counted many times. CDR3 nucleotide sequence: TGCGCCAGCAGCCCTCGTTTGAGCGGGAGTAGGAATGAGCAGTTCTTC. It codes for CASSPRLSGSRNEQFF. V gene TRBV5-1 combines with J gene TRBJ2-1; 8 nucleotides match TRBD2. CDR3 length equals 16 residues. Germline CDR1 reads SGHRS; CDR2 reads YFSETQ. Germline trimming cut 4 bases from V and 7 bases from J; bases unmatched to any gene: 13. Together with reference TRBV5-1 and TRBJ2-1, the CDR3 gives the full variable domain: KAGVTQTPRYLIKTRGQQVTLSCSPISGHRSVSWYQQTPGQGLQFLFEYFSETQRNKGNFPGRFSGRQFSNSRSEMNVSTLELGDSALYLCASSPRLSGSRNEQFFGPGTRLTVL.

The CDR3 protein is CATSAPQGQRYEQYF. CDR3 nucleotides: TGTGCCACCAGCGCCCCCCAAGGACAGCGGTACGAGCAGTACTTC. The gene calls are TRBV12-3 or TRBV12-4 and TRBJ2-7, with D possibly TRBD1 on 6 matching bases. With 10 bases removed from V and 4 bases from J, the gap between germline ends came to 23 bases. This CDR3 comprises 15 residues.

This clonotype appeared many times. The chain couples TRBV3-1 to TRBJ2-2; D might be TRBD2 (5 bases). Between the trimmed V and J ends, which lost 1 base and 5 bases, there was a span of 8 bases. Germline V lookup: CDR1 LGHDT, CDR2 YNNKEL (reference sequence). The CDR3 runs 14 residues. Here the CDR3 reads CASSQGGSTGELFF. The CDR3 DNA sequence: TGTGCCAGCAGCCAAGGAGGGAGTACCGGGGAGCTGTTTTTT. Full variable domain (rest looked up from reference TRBV3-1 and TRBJ2-2): DTAVSQTPKYLVTQMGNDKSIKCEQNLGHDTMYWYKQDSKKFLKIMFSYNNKELIINETVPNRFSPKSPDKAHLNLHINSLELGDSAVYFCASSQGGSTGELFFGEGSRLTVL.

The chain uses TRBV5-1 and TRBJ2-1; D might be TRBD2 (5 bases). The CDR3 runs 14 residues. Germline-derived CDR1 and CDR2 are SGHRS and YFSETQ. V gave up 0 bases and J gave up 6 bases, with 10 bases separating them. Here the CDR3 DNA reads TGCGCCAGCAGCTTGGACGGGATAGGCAATGAGCAGTTCTTC. It is translated as CASSLDGIGNEQFF.

This clonotype has just a few counts. The V call is TRBV7-2, the J call TRBJ1-1; D ambiguous. The CDR3 runs to 11 residues. The V gene lost 7 bases and the J gene lost 8 bases, with 11 bases spanning the gap. Germline lookup yields CDR1 SGHTA and CDR2 FQGNSA. CDR3 DNA sequence: TGTGCCAGCATTCTCAGATTAGAAGCTTTCTTT. Its translation is CASILRLEAFF.

This clonotype was detected many times. The chain carries TRBV5-1 and TRBJ2-3; possibly TRBD2 for D (5 bases). Trimming shortened V by 5 bases and J by 2 bases, and 12 bases separated the two germline ends. Germline-derived CDR1 and CDR2 are SGHRS and YFSETQ. The CDR3 has 14 residues. The CDR3 DNA is TGCGCCAGCAGGCCCCAGCGGATCACAGATACGCAGTATTTT. This encodes CASRPQRITDTQYF.

This clonotype was recorded many times. V usage is TRBV29-1 and J usage is TRBJ1-5; 7 positions match TRBD1. The junction had 7 bases not matched to a gene; V was cut back by 7 bases and J by 4 bases. CDR3 length: 13 residues. Germline V lookup: CDR1 SQVTM, CDR2 ANQGSEA. The CDR3 DNA sequence: TGCAGCGCCGGGGGGACAGATAATCAGCCCCAGCATTTT. It translates to CSAGGTDNQPQHF.

There are many counts of this clonotype. V usage is TRBV28 and J usage is TRBJ2-5; the D gene is possibly TRBD1 (5 bases). The CDR3 is made up of 12 amino acids. Trimming removed 2 bases from V and 6 bases from J, with 7 bases in between. In germline, CDR1 is MDHEN, CDR2 SYDVKM. The CDR3 here is CASSLRGQTQYF. The CDR3 DNA is TGTGCCAGCAGTTTAAGGGGTCAGACCCAGTACTTC.

This clonotype was detected ten times or more. The chain employs TRBV11-2 and TRBJ1-2, with no clear D. Trimming shortened V by 5 bases and J by 0 bases, and 10 bases separated the two germline ends. Germline CDR1 and CDR2: SGHAT and FQNNGV. The length of the CDR3 is 14 residues. CDR3 sequence (DNA): TGTGCCAGCAGCCAAATTCTAGCTAACTATGGCTACACCTTC. Its protein is CASSQILANYGYTF. Together with reference TRBV11-2 and TRBJ1-2, the CDR3 gives the full variable domain: EAGVAQSPRYKIIEKRQSVAFWCNPISGHATLYWYQQILGQGPKLLIQFQNNGVVDDSQLPKDRFSAERLKGVDSTLKIQPAKLEDSAVYLCASSQILANYGYTFGSGTRLTVV.

This clonotype was found many times. The chain employs TRBV2 and TRBJ2-2; D is undetermined. The germline V gene has CDR1 SNHLY and CDR2 FYNNEI. Trimming removed 1 base from V and 6 bases from J, with 18 bases in between. This CDR3 contains 17 residues. The CDR3 nucleotides are TGTGCCAGCAGTGAAGATATCTGGACCCAAAGAGCCGGGGAGCTGTTTTTT. Its translation: CASSEDIWTQRAGELFF.

This clonotype was observed at least ten times. This rearrangement joins TRBV9 to TRBJ2-7, with TRBD2 identical over 8 bases. The trim removed 2 bases at V and 0 bases at J, leaving 4 bases unmatched. The CDR3 spans 15 residues. Germline CDR1 is SGDLS and CDR2 is YYNGEE. The CDR3, as DNA: TGTGCCAGCAGCGTTAGCGGGACTGGCTCCTACGAGCAGTACTTC. Its protein product is CASSVSGTGSYEQYF. Full variable domain (remainder filled in from reference TRBV9 and TRBJ2-7): DSGVTQTPKHLITATGQRVTLRCSPRSGDLSVYWYQQSLDQGLQFLIQYYNGEERAKGNILERFSAQQFPDLHSELNLSSLELGDSALYFCASSVSGTGSYEQYFGPGTRLTVT.

This clonotype was recorded a few times. This chain connects TRBV29-1 to TRBJ1-1; D not certain. The V and J ends lost 4 bases and 1 base respectively, with 10 bases between them. The germline V gene encodes CDR1 SQVTM and CDR2 ANQGSEA. This CDR3 is 13 amino acids long. CDR3 nucleotide sequence: TGCAGCGTTGTATCTATGGGGAACACTGAAGCTTTCTTT. It encodes CSVVSMGNTEAFF.

The chain has TRBV12-3 or TRBV12-4 and TRBJ2-2, with D possibly TRBD2 on 6 matching bases. The V gene lost 6 bases and the J gene lost 6 bases, with 11 bases spanning the gap. This CDR3 has 13 residues. CDR3 DNA: TGTGCCAGCAGGGTAGGGGAGGCCGGGGAGCTGTTTTTT. This encodes CASRVGEAGELFF.